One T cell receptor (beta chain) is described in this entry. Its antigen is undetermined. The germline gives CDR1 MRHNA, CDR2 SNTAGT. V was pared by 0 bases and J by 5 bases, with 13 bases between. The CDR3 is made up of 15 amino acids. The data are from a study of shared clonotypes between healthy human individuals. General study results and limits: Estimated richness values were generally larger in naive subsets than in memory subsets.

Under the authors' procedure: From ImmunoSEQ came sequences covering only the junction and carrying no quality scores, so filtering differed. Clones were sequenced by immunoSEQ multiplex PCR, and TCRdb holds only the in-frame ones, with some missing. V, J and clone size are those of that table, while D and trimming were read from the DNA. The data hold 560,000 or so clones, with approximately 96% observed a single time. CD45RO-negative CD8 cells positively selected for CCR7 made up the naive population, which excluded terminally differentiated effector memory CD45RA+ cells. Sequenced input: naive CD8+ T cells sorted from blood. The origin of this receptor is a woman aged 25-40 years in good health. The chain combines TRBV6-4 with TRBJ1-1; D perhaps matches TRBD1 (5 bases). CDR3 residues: CASSDSSYGGTEAFF. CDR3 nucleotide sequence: TGTGCCAGCAGTGACTCTTCATACGGGGGTACTGAAGCTTTCTTT.